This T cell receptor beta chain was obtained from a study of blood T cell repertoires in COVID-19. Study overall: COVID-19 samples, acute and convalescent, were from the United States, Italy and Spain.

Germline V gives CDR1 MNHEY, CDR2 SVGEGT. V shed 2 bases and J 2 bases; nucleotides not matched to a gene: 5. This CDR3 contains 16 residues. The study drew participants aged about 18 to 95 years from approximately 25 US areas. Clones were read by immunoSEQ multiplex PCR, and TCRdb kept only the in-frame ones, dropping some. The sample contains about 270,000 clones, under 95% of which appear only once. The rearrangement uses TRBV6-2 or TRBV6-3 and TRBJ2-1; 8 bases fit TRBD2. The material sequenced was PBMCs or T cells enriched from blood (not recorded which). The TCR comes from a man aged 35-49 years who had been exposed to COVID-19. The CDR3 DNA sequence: TGTGCCAGCAGTTACGTTGCGGGAGGCACCTACAATGAGCAGTTCTTC. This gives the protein CASSYVAGGTYNEQFF.